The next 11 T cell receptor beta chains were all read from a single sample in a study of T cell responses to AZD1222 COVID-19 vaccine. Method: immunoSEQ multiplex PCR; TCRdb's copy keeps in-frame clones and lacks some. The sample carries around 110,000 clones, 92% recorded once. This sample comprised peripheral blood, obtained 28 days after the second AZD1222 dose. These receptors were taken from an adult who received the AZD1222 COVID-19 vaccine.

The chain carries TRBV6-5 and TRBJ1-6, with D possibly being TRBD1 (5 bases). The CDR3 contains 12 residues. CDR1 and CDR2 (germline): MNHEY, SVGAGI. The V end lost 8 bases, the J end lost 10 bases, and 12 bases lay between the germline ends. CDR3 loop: CASQRGGSPLHF. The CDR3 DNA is TGTGCCAGCCAGAGGGGAGGGTCACCCCTCCACTTT.

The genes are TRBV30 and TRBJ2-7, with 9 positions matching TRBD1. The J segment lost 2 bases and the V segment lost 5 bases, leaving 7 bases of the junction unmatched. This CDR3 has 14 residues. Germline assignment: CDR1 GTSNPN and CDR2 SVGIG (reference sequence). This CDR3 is CAWEGGQGTYEQYF. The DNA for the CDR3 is TGTGCCTGGGAAGGAGGACAGGGGACCTACGAGCAGTACTTC.

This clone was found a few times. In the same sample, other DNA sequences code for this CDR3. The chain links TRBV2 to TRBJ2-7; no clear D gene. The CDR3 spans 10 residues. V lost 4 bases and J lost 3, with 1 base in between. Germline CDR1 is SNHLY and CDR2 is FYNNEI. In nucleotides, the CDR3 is TGTGCCAGCAGTGTCTACGAGCAGTACTTC. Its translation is CASSVYEQYF.

CDR3 nucleotide sequence: TGTGCCAGCAGTTTAGTCGGCAGGGGGCTGTACGAGCAGTACTTC. This encodes CASSLVGRGLYEQYF. The rearrangement joins TRBV28 to TRBJ2-7; TRBD1 matches at 8 bases. The CDR3 length is 15 residues. V gave up 2 bases and J gave up 4 bases; unmatched junction bases: 7. The germline gives CDR1 MDHEN, CDR2 SYDVKM.

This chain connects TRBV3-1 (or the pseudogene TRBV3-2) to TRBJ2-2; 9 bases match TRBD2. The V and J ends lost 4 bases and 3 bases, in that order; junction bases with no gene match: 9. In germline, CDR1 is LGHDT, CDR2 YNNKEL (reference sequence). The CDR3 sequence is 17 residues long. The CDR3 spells CASSLWRGGSDTGELFF. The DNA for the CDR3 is TGTGCCAGCAGCCTTTGGCGGGGGGGATCGGACACCGGGGAGCTGTTTTTT.

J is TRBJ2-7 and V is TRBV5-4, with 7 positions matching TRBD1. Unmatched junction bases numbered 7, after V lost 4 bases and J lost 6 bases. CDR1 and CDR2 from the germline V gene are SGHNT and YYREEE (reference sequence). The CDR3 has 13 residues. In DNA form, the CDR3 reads TGTGCCAGCAGCCCGCCGACAGGGAGCGAGCAGTACTTC. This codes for CASSPPTGSEQYF.

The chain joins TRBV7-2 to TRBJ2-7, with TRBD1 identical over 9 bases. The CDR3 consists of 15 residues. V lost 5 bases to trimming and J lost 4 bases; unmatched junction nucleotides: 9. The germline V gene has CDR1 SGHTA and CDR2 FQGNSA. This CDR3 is CASSPTGQGGYEQYF. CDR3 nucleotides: TGTGCCAGCAGCCCAACGGGACAGGGAGGGTACGAGCAGTACTTC. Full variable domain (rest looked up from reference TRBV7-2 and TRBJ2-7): GAGVSQSPSNKVTEKGKDVELRCDPISGHTALYWYRQSLGQGLEFLIYFQGNSAPDKSGLPSDRFSAERTGGSVSTLTIQRTQQEDSAVYLCASSPTGQGGYEQYFGPGTRLTVT.

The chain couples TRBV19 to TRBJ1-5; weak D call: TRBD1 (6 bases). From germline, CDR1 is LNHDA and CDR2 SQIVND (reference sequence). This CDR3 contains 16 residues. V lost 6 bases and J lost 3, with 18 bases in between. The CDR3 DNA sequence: TGTGCCAGTAGAACAACCCCGGACAGCTTCAATCAGCCCCAGCATTTT. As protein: CASRTTPDSFNQPQHF.

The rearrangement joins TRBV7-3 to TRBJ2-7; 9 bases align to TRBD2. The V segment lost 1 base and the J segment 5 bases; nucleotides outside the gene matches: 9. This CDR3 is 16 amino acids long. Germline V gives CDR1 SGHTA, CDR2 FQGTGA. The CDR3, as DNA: TGTGCCAGCAGCTTAAGTGGTGGCGGGAGGGTCGACGAGCAGTACTTC. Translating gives CASSLSGGGRVDEQYF.

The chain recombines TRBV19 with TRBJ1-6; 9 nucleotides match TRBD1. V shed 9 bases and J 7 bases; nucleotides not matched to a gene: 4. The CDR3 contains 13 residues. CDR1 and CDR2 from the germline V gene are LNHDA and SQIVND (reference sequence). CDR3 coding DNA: TGTGCCAGCGGGACAGGGATGAATTCACCCCTCCACTTT. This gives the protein CASGTGMNSPLHF.

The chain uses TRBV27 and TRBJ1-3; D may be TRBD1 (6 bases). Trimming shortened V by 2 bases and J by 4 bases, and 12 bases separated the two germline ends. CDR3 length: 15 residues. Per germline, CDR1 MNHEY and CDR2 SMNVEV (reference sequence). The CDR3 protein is CASSLRGISGNTIYF. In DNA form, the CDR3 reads TGTGCCAGCAGTTTAAGGGGGATATCGGGAAACACCATATATTTT.